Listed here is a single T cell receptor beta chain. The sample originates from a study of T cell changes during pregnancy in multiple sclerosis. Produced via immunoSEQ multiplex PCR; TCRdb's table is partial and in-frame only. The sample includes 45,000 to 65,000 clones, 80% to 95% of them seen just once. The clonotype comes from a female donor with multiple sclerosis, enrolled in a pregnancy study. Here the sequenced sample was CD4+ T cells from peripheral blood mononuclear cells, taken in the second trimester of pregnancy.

CDR3 sequence: CASTPGSSSYNEQFF. CDR3 nucleotides: TGTGCCAGCACCCCCGGGAGTAGCTCCTACAATGAGCAGTTCTTC. The chain has TRBV11-2 and TRBJ2-1; D is possibly TRBD2 (6 bases). Trimming cost V 7 bases and J 0 bases, with 13 bases left between them. Per germline, CDR1 SGHAT and CDR2 FQNNGV. The CDR3 is 15 residues long.